One T cell receptor beta chain is described in this entry. This sample stems from a study of T-cell memory formation after mild COVID-19. TCRdb re-analysed the 5' RACE reads in MiXCR, keeping a single row per CDR3 protein. The sample has some 210,000 distinct CDR3 sequences; approximately 10% are singletons. Per the germline V gene, CDR1 is MNHNS and CDR2 is SASEGT. V lost 1 base and J 2 bases, leaving 8 bases between the germline ends. CDR3 length equals 14 residues. The sequence derives from a man younger than 35 who had mild COVID-19 (a few samples of this study predate the infection). Cell type and time point are not known. The rearrangement links TRBV6-1 to TRBJ1-2; D is unclear. Sequencing used PBMCs or a T cell subset sorted from them (not recorded which). The chain's CDR3 is CASSEEPYNYGYTF. The CDR3 DNA reads as TGTGCCAGCAGTGAAGAGCCTTACAACTATGGCTACACCTTC.